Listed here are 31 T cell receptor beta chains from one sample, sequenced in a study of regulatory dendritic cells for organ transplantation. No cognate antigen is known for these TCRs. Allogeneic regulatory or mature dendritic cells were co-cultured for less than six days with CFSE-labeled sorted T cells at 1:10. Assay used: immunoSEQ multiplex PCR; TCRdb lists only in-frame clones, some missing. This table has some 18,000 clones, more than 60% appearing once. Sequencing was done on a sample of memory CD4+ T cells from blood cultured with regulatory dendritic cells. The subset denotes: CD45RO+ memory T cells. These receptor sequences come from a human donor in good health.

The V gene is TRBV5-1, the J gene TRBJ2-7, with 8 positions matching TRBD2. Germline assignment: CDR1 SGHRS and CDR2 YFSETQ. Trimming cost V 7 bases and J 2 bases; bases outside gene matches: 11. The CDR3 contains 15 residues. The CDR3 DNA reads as TGCGCCAGCGCCCCGGGGGGGACACCTACCTACGAGCAGTACTTC. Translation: CASAPGGTPTYEQYF.

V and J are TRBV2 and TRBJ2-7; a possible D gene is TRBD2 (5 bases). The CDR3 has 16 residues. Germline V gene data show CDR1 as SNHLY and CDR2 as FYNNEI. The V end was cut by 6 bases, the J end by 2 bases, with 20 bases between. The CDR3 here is CASRGLYTSGTYEQYF. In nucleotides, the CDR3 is TGTGCCAGCAGGGGCCTTTACACCTCGGGGACCTACGAGCAGTACTTC.

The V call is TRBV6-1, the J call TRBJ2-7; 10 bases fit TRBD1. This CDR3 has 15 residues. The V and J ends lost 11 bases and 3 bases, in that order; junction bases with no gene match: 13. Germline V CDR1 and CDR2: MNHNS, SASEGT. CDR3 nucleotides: TGTGCCTCTTGGACAGGGGGGTCCTCGATCTACGAGCAGTACTTC. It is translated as CASWTGGSSIYEQYF.

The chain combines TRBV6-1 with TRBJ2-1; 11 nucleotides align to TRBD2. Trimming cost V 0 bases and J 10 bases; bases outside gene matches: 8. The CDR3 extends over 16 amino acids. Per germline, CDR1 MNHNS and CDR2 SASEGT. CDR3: CASSEAIGTSGSEQFF. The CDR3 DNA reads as TGTGCCAGCAGTGAAGCAATCGGGACTAGCGGTTCCGAGCAGTTCTTC.

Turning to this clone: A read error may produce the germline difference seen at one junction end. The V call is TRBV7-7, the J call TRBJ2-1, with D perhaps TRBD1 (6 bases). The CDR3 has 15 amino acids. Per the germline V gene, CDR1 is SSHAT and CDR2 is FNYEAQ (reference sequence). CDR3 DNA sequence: TGTGCTAGCAGCCAGAATCAAATTCAGAGGGGGTTACTGTTCTTC. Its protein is CASSQNQIQRGLLFF.

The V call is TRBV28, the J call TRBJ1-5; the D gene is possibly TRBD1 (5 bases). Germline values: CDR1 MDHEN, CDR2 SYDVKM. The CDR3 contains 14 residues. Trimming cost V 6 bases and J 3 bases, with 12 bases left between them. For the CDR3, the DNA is TGTGCCAGCAGGCGTACAGGTAACAATCAGCCCCAGCATTTT. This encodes CASRRTGNNQPQHF.

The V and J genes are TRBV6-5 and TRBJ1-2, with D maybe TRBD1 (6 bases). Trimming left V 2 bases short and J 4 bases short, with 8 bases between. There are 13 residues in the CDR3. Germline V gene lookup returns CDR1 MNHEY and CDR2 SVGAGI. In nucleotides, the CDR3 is TGTGCCAGCAGTTACGGGGACACCTATGGCTACACCTTC. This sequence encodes CASSYGDTYGYTF.

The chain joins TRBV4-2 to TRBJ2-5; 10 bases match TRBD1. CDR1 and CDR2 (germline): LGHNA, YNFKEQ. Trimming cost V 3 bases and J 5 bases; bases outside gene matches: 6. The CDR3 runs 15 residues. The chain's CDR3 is CASSHGTGDTETQYF. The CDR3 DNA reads TGTGCCAGCAGCCATGGGACAGGGGATACGGAGACCCAGTACTTC.

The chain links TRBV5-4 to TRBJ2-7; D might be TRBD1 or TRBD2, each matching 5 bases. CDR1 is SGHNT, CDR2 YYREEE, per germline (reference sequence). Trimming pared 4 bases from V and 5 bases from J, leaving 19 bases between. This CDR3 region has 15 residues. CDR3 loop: CASSANRGRSDEQYF. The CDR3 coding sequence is TGTGCCAGCAGCGCGAACCGGGGCAGGTCGGACGAGCAGTACTTC.

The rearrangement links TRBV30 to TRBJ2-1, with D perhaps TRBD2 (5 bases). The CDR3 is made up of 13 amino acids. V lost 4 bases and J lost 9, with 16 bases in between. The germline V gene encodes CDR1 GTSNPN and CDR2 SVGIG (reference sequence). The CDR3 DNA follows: TGTGCCTGGATGGAGGCTCGTTTTGGTGAGCAGTTCTTC. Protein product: CAWMEARFGEQFF.

The CDR3 region is CARTQAPYEQYF. CDR3 sequence (DNA): TGTGCTAGAACACAGGCTCCCTACGAGCAGTACTTC. The chain uses TRBV12-5 and TRBJ2-7, with D possibly TRBD1 on 5 matching bases. The V and J ends lost 9 bases and 2 bases respectively, with 11 bases between them. CDR3 length: 12 residues. From germline, CDR1 is LGHNT and CDR2 FRNRAP.

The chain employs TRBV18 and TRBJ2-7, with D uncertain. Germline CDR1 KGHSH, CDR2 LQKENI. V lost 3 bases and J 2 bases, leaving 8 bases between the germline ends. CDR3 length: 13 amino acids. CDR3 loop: CASSPEQTYEQYF. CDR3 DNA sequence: TGTGCCAGCTCACCCGAACAAACCTACGAGCAGTACTTC.

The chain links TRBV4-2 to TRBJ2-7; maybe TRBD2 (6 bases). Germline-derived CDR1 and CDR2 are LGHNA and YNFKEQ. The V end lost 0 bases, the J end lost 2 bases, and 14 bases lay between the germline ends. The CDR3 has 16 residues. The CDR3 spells CASSQDWGEKAYEQYF. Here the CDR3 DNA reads TGTGCCAGCAGCCAAGATTGGGGGGAAAAAGCCTACGAGCAGTACTTC.

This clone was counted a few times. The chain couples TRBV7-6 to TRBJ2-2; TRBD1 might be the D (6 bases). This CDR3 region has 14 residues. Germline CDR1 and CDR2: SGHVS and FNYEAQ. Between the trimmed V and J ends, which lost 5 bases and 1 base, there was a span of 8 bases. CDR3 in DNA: TGTGCCAGCAGCCCGACAGGGAACACCGGGGAGCTGTTTTTT. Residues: CASSPTGNTGELFF. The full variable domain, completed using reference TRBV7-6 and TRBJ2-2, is GAGVSQSPRYKVTKRGQDVALRCDPISGHVSLYWYRQALGQGPEFLTYFNYEAQQDKSGLPNDRFSAERPEGSISTLTIQRTEQRDSAMYRCASSPTGNTGELFFGEGSRLTVL.

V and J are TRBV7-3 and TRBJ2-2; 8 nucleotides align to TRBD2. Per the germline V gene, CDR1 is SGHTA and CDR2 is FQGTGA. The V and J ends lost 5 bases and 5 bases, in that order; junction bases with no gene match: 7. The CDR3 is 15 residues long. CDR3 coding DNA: TGTGCCAGCAGCCGAGGACTAGCTCAAACCGGGGAGCTGTTTTTT. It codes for CASSRGLAQTGELFF.

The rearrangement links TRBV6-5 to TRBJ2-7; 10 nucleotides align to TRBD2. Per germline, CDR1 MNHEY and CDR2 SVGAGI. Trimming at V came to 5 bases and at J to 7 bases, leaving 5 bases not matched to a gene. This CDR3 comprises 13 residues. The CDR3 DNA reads TGTGCCAGCAGTGAGGGACTAGCGAGGGAGCAGTACTTC. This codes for CASSEGLAREQYF.

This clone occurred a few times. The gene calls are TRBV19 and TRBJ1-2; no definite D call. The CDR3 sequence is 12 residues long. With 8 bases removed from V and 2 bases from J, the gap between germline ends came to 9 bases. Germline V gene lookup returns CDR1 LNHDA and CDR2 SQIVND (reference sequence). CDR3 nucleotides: TGTGCCAGTGGACGGACGAACTATGGCTACACCTTC. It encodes CASGRTNYGYTF.

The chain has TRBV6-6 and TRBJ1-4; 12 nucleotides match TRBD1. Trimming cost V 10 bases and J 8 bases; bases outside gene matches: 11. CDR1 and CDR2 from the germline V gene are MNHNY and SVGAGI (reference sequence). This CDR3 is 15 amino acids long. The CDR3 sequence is CAIRDRGQVGEKLFF. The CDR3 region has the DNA TGTGCCATCCGGGACAGGGGGCAGGTTGGGGAAAAACTGTTTTTT.

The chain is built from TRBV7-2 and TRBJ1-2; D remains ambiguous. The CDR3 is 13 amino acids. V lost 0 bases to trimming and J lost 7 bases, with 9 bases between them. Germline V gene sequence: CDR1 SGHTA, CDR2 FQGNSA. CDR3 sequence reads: CASSLAINSGYTF. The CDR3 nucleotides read TGTGCCAGCAGCTTAGCGATTAATTCTGGCTACACCTTC.

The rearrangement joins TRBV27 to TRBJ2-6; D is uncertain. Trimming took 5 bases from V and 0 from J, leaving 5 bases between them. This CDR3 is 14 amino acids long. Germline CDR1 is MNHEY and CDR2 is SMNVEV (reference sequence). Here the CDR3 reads CASSPSSGANVLTF. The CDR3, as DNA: TGTGCCAGCAGTCCGAGCTCTGGGGCCAACGTCCTGACTTTC.

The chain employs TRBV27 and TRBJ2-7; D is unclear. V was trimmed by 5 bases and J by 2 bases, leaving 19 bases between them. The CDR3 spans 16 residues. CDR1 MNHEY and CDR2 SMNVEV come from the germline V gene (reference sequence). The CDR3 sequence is CASSPLPSSLTYEQYF. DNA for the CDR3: TGTGCCAGCAGTCCCCTGCCCAGCTCCCTAACCTACGAGCAGTACTTC.

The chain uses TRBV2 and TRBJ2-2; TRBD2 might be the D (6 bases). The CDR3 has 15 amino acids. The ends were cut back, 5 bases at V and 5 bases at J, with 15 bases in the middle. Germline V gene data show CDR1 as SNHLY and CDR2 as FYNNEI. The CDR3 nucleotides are TGTGCCAGCAGTCGGTCGGGAGCGTGGACCGGGGAGCTGTTTTTT. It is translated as CASSRSGAWTGELFF.

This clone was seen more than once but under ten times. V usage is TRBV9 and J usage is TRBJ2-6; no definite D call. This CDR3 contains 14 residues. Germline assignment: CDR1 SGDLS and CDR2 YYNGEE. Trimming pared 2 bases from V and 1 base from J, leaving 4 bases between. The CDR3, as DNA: TGTGCCAGCAGCGTCTTTTCTGGGGCCAACGTCCTGACTTTC. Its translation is CASSVFSGANVLTF.

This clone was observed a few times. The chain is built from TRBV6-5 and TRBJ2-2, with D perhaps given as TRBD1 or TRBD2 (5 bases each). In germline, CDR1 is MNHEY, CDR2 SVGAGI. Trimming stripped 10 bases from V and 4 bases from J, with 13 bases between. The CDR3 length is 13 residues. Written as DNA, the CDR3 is TGTGCCACAAAGAGGGGCTCCACCGGGGAGCTGTTTTTT. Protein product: CATKRGSTGELFF.

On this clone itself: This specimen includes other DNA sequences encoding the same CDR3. The CDR3 DNA reads as TGTGCCAGCACCCCGACACATTCCTACGAGCAGTACTTC. It translates to CASTPTHSYEQYF. The gene calls are TRBV6-6 and TRBJ2-7; no clear D gene. This CDR3 comprises 13 residues. The V gene's germline CDR1 is MNHNY and CDR2 SVGAGI (reference sequence). V was shortened by 7 bases and J by 1 base, with 11 bases between the two germline ends.

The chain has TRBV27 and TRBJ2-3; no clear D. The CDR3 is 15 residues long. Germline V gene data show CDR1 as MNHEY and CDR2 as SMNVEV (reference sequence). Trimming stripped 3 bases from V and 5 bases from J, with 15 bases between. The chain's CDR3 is CASSFQAWVVDTQYF. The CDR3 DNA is TGTGCCAGCAGTTTCCAGGCCTGGGTGGTAGATACGCAGTATTTT.

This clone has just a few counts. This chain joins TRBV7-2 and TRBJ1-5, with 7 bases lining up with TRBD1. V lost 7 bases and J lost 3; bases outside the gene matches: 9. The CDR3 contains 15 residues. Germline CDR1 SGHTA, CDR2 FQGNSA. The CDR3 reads CASNRQGSFNQPQHF. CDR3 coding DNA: TGTGCCAGCAACCGACAGGGAAGCTTCAATCAGCCCCAGCATTTT.

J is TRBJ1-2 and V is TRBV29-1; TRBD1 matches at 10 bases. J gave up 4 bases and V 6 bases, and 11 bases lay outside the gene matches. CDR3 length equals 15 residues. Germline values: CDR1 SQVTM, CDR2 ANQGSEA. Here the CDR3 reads CSVGGRQGAVYGYTF. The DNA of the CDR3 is TGCAGCGTAGGTGGACGACAGGGGGCGGTCTATGGCTACACCTTC.

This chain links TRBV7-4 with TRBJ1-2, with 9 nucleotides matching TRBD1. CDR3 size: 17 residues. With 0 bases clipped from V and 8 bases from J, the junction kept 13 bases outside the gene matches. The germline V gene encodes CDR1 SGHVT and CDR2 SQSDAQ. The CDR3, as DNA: TGTGCCAGCAGCTTAGCACCGACAGGGGGTAGTTTCGGCGGCTACACCTTC. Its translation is CASSLAPTGGSFGGYTF. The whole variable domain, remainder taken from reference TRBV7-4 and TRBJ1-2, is GAGVSQSPRYKVAKRGRDVALRCDSISGHVTLYWYRQTLGQGSEVLTYSQSDAQRDKSGRPSGRFSAERPERSVSTLKIQRTEQGDSAVYLCASSLAPTGGSFGGYTFGSGTRLTVV.

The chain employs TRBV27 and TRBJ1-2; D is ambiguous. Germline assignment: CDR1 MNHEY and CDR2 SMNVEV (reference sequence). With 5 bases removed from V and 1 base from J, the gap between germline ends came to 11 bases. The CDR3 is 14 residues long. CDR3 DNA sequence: TGTGCCAGCAGTCACCTGACGGGTAACTATGGCTACACCTTC. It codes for CASSHLTGNYGYTF.

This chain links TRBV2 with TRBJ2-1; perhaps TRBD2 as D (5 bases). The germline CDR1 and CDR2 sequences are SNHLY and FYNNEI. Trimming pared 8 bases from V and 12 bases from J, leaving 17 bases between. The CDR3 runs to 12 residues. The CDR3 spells CASGDMRERQFF. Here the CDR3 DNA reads TGTGCCAGCGGGGATATGAGGGAGCGGCAGTTCTTC. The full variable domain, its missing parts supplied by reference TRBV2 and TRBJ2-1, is EPEVTQTPSHQVTQMGQEVILRCVPISNHLYFYWYRQILGQKVEFLVSFYNNEISEKSEIFDDQFSVERPDGSNFTLKIRSTKLEDSAMYFCASGDMRERQFFGPGTRLTVL.